The 8 T cell receptor beta chains reported below all come from one sample, sequenced in a study of tumor-infiltrating lymphocytes in localized non-small cell lung cancer. The repertoire was sequenced with immunoSEQ multiplex PCR; TCRdb's copy has only in-frame clones and lacks some. In the table there are some 15,000 clones, around 80% of which are singletons. The sequenced sample was lung tumor tissue. The receptors shown here come from a human donor with non-small cell lung cancer.

The gene calls are TRBV4-1 and TRBJ1-2; D is unclear. CDR3 size: 15 residues. Germline-derived CDR1 and CDR2 are MGHRA and YSYEKL. V dropped 0 bases and J dropped 3 bases, with 11 bases sitting between them. The CDR3 DNA sequence: TGCGCCAGCAGCCAAGACCCAAGGGTCTACTATGGCTACACCTTC. Protein: CASSQDPRVYYGYTF.

The CDR3 region is CASSLIIYSGANVLTF. As DNA, the CDR3 is TGTGCCAGCAGCTTAATAATTTACTCTGGGGCCAACGTCCTGACTTTC. This chain uses TRBV5-6 with TRBJ2-6; D is ambiguous. V lost 2 bases to trimming and J lost 0 bases, with 9 bases between them. The germline CDR1 and CDR2 sequences are SGHDT and YYEEEE. This CDR3 is 16 amino acids long.

The V and J genes are TRBV14 and TRBJ2-1; TRBD2 matches 10 bases. Trimming cost V 0 bases and J 9 bases; bases outside gene matches: 8. CDR3 length: 16 amino acids. Germline assignment: CDR1 SGHDN and CDR2 FVKESK. In DNA, the CDR3 is TGTGCCAGCAGCCAAGATCGGGCTAGCGGGAGAGGTGAGCAGTTCTTC. It specifies CASSQDRASGRGEQFF.

The chain uses TRBV6-5 and TRBJ1-1, with D possibly TRBD1 on 6 matching bases. The CDR3 runs to 13 residues. The ends were cut back, 5 bases at V and 1 base at J, with 8 bases in the middle. Germline CDR1 is MNHEY and CDR2 is SVGAGI. CDR3 region: CASSRRGNTEAFF. The DNA of the CDR3 is TGTGCCAGCAGTCGCAGGGGGAACACTGAAGCTTTCTTT.

This clone has only a few counts. The chain has TRBV5-4 and TRBJ2-1; the match to TRBD2 covers 8 bases. Trimming cost V 1 base and J 8 bases; bases outside gene matches: 5. The V gene's germline CDR1 is SGHNT and CDR2 YYREEE (reference sequence). The length of the CDR3 is 14 residues. The CDR3 DNA follows: TGTGCCAGCAGCTTGAGACTAGCGATCGATGAGCAGTTCTTC. It yields the protein CASSLRLAIDEQFF.

V is TRBV6-5 and J is TRBJ1-5; D possibly corresponds to TRBD1 (6 bases). This CDR3 region has 14 residues. CDR1 is MNHEY and CDR2 is SVGAGI in the germline V gene. V was trimmed by 6 bases and J by 3 bases, leaving 12 bases between them. For the CDR3, the DNA is TGTGCCAGCAGCCCCGGGACATTCAATCAGCCCCAGCATTTT. Amino acid sequence: CASSPGTFNQPQHF.

This chain links TRBV7-8 with TRBJ2-7; no definite D call. The CDR3 length is 15 residues. V was cut by 4 bases and J by 2 bases, with 15 bases left in between. CDR1 SGHVS and CDR2 FQNEAQ come from the germline V gene. CDR3 residues: CASSSQVRIPYEQYF. Written as DNA, the CDR3 is TGTGCCAGCAGCTCCCAAGTCAGGATCCCCTACGAGCAGTACTTC.

This clone was seen just once. The J gene is TRBJ2-2, the V gene TRBV16; unclear D gene. Germline V gene lookup returns CDR1 KGHSY and CDR2 FQNENV. The V and J ends lost 0 bases and 2 bases respectively, with 1 base between them. The CDR3 runs 13 residues. CDR3 in DNA: TGTGCCAGCAGCCAATCCAACACCGGGGAGCTGTTTTTT. Amino acid sequence: CASSQSNTGELFF.